This TCR beta chain stems from a study of somatic mutations in cytotoxic T cells in rheumatoid arthritis. About the study: Selected populations of V beta antibody-stained T cells underwent flow sorting at nearly 100% purity; these encompassed V beta1+ cells subjected to TCRB sequencing.

Clones were sequenced by immunoSEQ multiplex PCR, and TCRdb holds only the in-frame ones, with some missing. Of about 19,000 clones listed, less than 90% are singletons. A remark on this clone: The antigen is not known.

V was cut by 0 bases and J by 1 base, with 7 bases left in between. Germline V gives CDR1 SGHRS, CDR2 YFSETQ. The CDR3 contains 14 residues. Whole-study findings and limits: Levels of CD8+ T-cell clonality in rheumatoid arthritis patients were statistically indistinguishable from those seen in age-matched healthy controls, with no significant difference. Clonality of CD8+ cells rose with age in rheumatoid arthritis patients but not healthy controls.

The sequence was obtained from a man aged 35 to 55 in good health. Sequencing input: CD8+ T cells sorted from blood. The chain uses TRBV5-1 and TRBJ1-1; D is uncertain. CDR3 bases: TGCGCCAGCAGCTTGGGACACCAGAACACTGAAGCTTTCTTT. Its translation: CASSLGHQNTEAFF.